This T cell receptor beta chain was sequenced in a study of control samples from healthy donors and cancer patients. Germline CDR1 DFQATT, CDR2 SNEGSKA (reference sequence). V dropped 3 bases and J dropped 1 base, with 10 bases sitting between them. This CDR3 is built from 14 residues. Measured with immunoSEQ multiplex PCR; TCRdb has only the in-frame clones, and not every one. The sample records roughly 21,000 clones, 80% to 85% being singletons. This chain links TRBV20-1 with TRBJ1-3; D ambiguous. Material: PBMCs. The source is a man aged 55 to 69 with colorectal cancer. In DNA form, the CDR3 reads TGCAGTGCTAGTGGCGCAAATTCTGGAAACACCATATATTTT. It translates to CSASGANSGNTIYF.